A selection of T cell receptor beta chains follows, all from one sample in a study of cytomegalovirus exposure and HLA in healthy donors. Profiled with immunoSEQ multiplex PCR; TCRdb holds only in-frame clones, not every one. The table lists 150,000 to 200,000 clones, roughly 84% of them singletons. The sample consisted of PBMCs. The source is a girl under three years old in good health and CMV-seronegative. CDR3s include the opening cysteine and the closing phenylalanine or tryptophan. The D gene is left open where the match is weak. Some rows have no size entry. The others give once, few or many, or a class for an expanded clone.

CDR3nt: TGTGCCAGCAGCTTGGCATGGACAGGGTCCTACGAGCAGTACTTC
CDR3aa: CASSLAWTGSYEQYF
v_gene: TRBV5-5
d_gene: TRBD1
abundance: once
len: 15
j_gene: TRBJ2-7

CDR3nt: TGTGCCAGCAGCGTGGGGACTAGCGGAAACACCGGGGAGCTGTTTTTT
CDR3aa: CASSVGTSGNTGELFF
v_gene: TRBV9
d_gene: TRBD2
abundance: once
len: 16
j_gene: TRBJ2-2

CDR3nt: TGTGCCAGCAGTGAAGGGCGGACAGGGCTTCAGCCCCAGCATTTT
CDR3aa: CASSEGRTGLQPQHF
v_gene: TRBV2
d_gene: TRBD1
abundance: .
len: 15
j_gene: TRBJ1-5

CDR3nt: TGCGCCAGCAGCCAACAGGGGGAGCAAGAGACCCAGTACTTC
CDR3aa: CASSQQGEQETQYF
v_gene: TRBV5-1
d_gene: TRBD1
abundance: .
len: 14
j_gene: TRBJ2-5

CDR3nt: TGCGCCAGCAGCTTGGGAGTGGCGGGGGGGGTCCAAGAGACCCAGTACTTC
CDR3aa: CASSLGVAGGVQETQYF
v_gene: TRBV5-1
d_gene: TRBD2
abundance: once
len: 17
j_gene: TRBJ2-5

CDR3nt: TGTGCCTGGAGTCAGGGAAGCTCCTACGAGCAGTACTTC
CDR3aa: CAWSQGSSYEQYF
v_gene: TRBV30
d_gene: .
abundance: .
len: 13
j_gene: TRBJ2-7

CDR3nt: TGTGCCAGCAGTGTCATGGGGCGGCAGACCCAGTACTTC
CDR3aa: CASSVMGRQTQYF
v_gene: TRBV2
d_gene: .
abundance: .
len: 13
j_gene: TRBJ2-5

CDR3nt: TGTGCCAGCAGCTCTTCCGGGACTACCCCGAGGACGCAGTATTTT
CDR3aa: CASSSSGTTPRTQYF
v_gene: TRBV5-4
d_gene: TRBD2
abundance: .
len: 15
j_gene: TRBJ2-3

CDR3nt: TGTGCCAGCAGCTTACAGGCAACACTGAACACTGAAGCTTTCTTT
CDR3aa: CASSLQATLNTEAFF
v_gene: TRBV7-6
d_gene: .
abundance: few
len: 15
j_gene: TRBJ1-1

CDR3nt: TGTGCCAGCAGTCACAGGGAGGGTGGCCTGTTTTTT
CDR3aa: CASSHREGGLFF
v_gene: TRBV25-1
d_gene: .
abundance: once
len: 12
j_gene: TRBJ1-4

CDR3nt: TGTGCCAGTAGTATTGGGACAGCCTCTGGAAACACCATATATTTT
CDR3aa: CASSIGTASGNTIYF
v_gene: TRBV19
d_gene: TRBD1
abundance: .
len: 15
j_gene: TRBJ1-3

CDR3nt: TGTGCCAGCAGCCCGCGGGAGAGTGGCTACGAGCAGTACTTC
CDR3aa: CASSPRESGYEQYF
v_gene: TRBV9
d_gene: TRBD2
abundance: .
len: 14
j_gene: TRBJ2-7

CDR3nt: TGTGCCAGCAGGGTGGACTTCGGAACTGAAGCTTTCTTT
CDR3aa: CASRVDFGTEAFF
v_gene: TRBV6-1
d_gene: .
abundance: .
len: 13
j_gene: TRBJ1-1

CDR3nt: TGTGCCAGCAGCCAGGGGACAGTGGCATTCTTT
CDR3aa: CASSQGTVAFF
v_gene: TRBV4-2
d_gene: TRBD1
abundance: .
len: 11
j_gene: TRBJ1-1

CDR3nt: TGTGCCAGCAGCTTAGACCTCCAAGGGGCGGGGCTCTCCTACGAGCAGTACTTC
CDR3aa: CASSLDLQGAGLSYEQYF
v_gene: TRBV7-6
d_gene: .
abundance: .
len: 18
j_gene: TRBJ2-7

CDR3nt: TGTGCCAGCAGCGCGGGACTAGCGGGAGAATATGAGCAGTTCTTC
CDR3aa: CASSAGLAGEYEQFF
v_gene: TRBV5-4
d_gene: TRBD2
abundance: .
len: 15
j_gene: TRBJ2-1

CDR3nt: TGTGCCAGCAGTTACAGGGGCTATGGCTACACCTTC
CDR3aa: CASSYRGYGYTF
v_gene: TRBV6-6
d_gene: .
abundance: .
len: 12
j_gene: TRBJ1-2

CDR3nt: TGCGCCAGCAGCTTGGGCACGGGGAGACAAGAGACCCAGTACTTC
CDR3aa: CASSLGTGRQETQYF
v_gene: TRBV5-1
d_gene: .
abundance: .
len: 15
j_gene: TRBJ2-5

CDR3nt: TGTGCCAGCAGCTTTTTAGGACAGAGCTACGAGCAGTACTTC
CDR3aa: CASSFLGQSYEQYF
v_gene: TRBV11-2
d_gene: .
abundance: .
len: 14
j_gene: TRBJ2-7

CDR3nt: TGCGCCAGCAGCTTAGACCCTAGCGGGAGCTACAATGAGCAGTTCTTC
CDR3aa: CASSLDPSGSYNEQFF
v_gene: TRBV5-1
d_gene: TRBD2
abundance: .
len: 16
j_gene: TRBJ2-1

CDR3nt: TGTGCCAGCAGGCACACACGGGGGGCGGAGACCCAGTACTTC
CDR3aa: CASRHTRGAETQYF
v_gene: TRBV11-2
d_gene: .
abundance: .
len: 14
j_gene: TRBJ2-5

CDR3nt: TGTGCCAGCAGCTTGGGGGGGGTTAATGAAAAACTGTTTTTT
CDR3aa: CASSLGGVNEKLFF
v_gene: TRBV5-4
d_gene: .
abundance: .
len: 14
j_gene: TRBJ1-4

CDR3nt: TGCGCCAGCAGCTTGGTTTCGGGACAGGTCTTCACAGATACGCAGTATTTT
CDR3aa: CASSLVSGQVFTDTQYF
v_gene: TRBV5-1
d_gene: TRBD1
abundance: .
len: 17
j_gene: TRBJ2-3

CDR3nt: TGTGCCTGGAACGGGGTAGGGGGGGTCCAAGAGACCCAGTACTTC
CDR3aa: CAWNGVGGVQETQYF
v_gene: TRBV30
d_gene: .
abundance: .
len: 15
j_gene: TRBJ2-5

CDR3nt: TGTGCCAGCAGTTATGTATCGCATACGGGGTCTGGCTACACCTTC
CDR3aa: CASSYVSHTGSGYTF
v_gene: TRBV6-5
d_gene: .
abundance: few
len: 15
j_gene: TRBJ1-2

CDR3nt: TGCGCCAGCAGCTGGGGGACTAGCGGGGTCTACGAGCAGTACTTC
CDR3aa: CASSWGTSGVYEQYF
v_gene: TRBV5-1
d_gene: TRBD2
abundance: once
len: 15
j_gene: TRBJ2-7

CDR3nt: TGTGCCGTGTTTGACAGGGTTGGTTCACCCCTCCACTTT
CDR3aa: CAVFDRVGSPLHF
v_gene: TRBV19
d_gene: TRBD1
abundance: few
len: 13
j_gene: TRBJ1-6

CDR3nt: TGCGCCAGCAGCGTCTCTAGCGGGAGTCACGACGAGCAGTACTTC
CDR3aa: CASSVSSGSHDEQYF
v_gene: TRBV4-3
d_gene: TRBD2
abundance: .
len: 15
j_gene: TRBJ2-7

CDR3nt: TGTGCCATCAGTCTGGAACTAGGGCGGCCTTATGGCTACACCTTC
CDR3aa: CAISLELGRPYGYTF
v_gene: TRBV10-3
d_gene: .
abundance: .
len: 15
j_gene: TRBJ1-2

CDR3nt: TGCGCCAGCAGCCTCCGGGACAGGGGGCTTGACGAGCAGTACTTC
CDR3aa: CASSLRDRGLDEQYF
v_gene: TRBV5-1
d_gene: TRBD1
abundance: .
len: 15
j_gene: TRBJ2-7

CDR3nt: TGTGCCAGCAGCCCGGACAGTTACACCGGGGAGCTGTTTTTT
CDR3aa: CASSPDSYTGELFF
v_gene: TRBV2
d_gene: .
abundance: .
len: 14
j_gene: TRBJ2-2

CDR3nt: TGTGCCAGTAGTGAAATCCTAGGTCGACCGCCGCAGTATTTT
CDR3aa: CASSEILGRPPQYF
v_gene: TRBV19
d_gene: .
abundance: few
len: 14
j_gene: TRBJ2-3